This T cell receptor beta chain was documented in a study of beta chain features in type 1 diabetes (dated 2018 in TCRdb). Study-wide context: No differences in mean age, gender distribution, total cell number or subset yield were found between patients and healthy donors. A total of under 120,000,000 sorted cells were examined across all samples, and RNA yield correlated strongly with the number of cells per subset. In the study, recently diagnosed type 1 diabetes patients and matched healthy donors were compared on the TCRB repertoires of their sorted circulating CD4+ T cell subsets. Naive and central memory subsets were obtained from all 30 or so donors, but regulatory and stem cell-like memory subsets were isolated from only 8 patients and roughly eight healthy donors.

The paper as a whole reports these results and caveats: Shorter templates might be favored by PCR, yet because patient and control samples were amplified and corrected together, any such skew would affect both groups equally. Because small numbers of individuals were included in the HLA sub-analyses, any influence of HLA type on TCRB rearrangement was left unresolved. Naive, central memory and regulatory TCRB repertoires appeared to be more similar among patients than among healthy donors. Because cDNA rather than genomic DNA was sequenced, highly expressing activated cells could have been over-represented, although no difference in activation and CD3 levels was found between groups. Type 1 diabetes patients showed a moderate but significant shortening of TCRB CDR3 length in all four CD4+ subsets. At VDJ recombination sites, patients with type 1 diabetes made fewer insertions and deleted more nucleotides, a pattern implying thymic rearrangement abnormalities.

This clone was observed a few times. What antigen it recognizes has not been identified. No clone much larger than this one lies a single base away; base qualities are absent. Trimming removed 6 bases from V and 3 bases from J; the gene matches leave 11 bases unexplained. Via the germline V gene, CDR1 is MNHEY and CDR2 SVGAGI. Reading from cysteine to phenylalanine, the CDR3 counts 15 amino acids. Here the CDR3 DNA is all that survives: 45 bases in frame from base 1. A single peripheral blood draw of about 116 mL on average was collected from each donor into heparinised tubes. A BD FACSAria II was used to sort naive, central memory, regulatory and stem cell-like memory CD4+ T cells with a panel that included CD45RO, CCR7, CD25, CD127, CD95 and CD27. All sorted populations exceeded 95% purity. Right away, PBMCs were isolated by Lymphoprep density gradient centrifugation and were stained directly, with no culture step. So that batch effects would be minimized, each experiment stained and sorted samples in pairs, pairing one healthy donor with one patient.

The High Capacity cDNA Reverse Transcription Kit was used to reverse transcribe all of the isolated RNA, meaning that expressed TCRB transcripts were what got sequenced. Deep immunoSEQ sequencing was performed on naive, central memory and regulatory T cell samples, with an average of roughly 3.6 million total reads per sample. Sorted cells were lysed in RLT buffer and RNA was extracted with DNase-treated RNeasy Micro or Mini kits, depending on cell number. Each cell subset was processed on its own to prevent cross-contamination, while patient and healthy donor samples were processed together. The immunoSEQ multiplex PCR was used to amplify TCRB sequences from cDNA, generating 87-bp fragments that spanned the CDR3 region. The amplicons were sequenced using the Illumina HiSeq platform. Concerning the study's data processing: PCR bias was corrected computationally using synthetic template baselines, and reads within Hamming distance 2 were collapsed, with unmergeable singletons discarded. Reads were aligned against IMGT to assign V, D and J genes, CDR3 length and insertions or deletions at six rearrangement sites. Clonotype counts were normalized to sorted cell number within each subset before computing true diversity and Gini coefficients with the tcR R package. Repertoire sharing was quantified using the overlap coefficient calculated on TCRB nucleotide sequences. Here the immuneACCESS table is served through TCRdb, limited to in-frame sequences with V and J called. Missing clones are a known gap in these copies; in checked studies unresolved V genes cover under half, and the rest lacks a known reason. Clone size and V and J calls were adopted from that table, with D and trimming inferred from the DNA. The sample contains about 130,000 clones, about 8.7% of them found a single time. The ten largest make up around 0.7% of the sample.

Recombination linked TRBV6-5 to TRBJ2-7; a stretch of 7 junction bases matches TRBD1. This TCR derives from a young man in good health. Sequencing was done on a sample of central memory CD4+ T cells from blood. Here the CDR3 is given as CASRPILTGYYEQYF. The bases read TGTGCCAGCAGACCTATTTTGACAGGGTACTACGAGCAGTACTTC.